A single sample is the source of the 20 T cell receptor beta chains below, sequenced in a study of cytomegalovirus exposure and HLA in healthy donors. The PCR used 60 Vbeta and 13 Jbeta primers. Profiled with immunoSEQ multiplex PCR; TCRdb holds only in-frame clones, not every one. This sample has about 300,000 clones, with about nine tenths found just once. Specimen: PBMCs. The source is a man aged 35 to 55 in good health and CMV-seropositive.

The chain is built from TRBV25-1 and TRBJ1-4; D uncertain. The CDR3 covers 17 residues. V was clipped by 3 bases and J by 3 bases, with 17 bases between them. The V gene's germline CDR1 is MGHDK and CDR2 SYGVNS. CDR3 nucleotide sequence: TGTGCCAGCAGTGACCCCTCAGGAGGGTGGCCTAATGAAAAACTGTTTTTT. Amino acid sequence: CASSDPSGGWPNEKLFF.

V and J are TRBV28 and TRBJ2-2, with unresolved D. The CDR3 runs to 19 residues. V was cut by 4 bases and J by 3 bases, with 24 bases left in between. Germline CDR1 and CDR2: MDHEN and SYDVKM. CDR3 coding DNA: TGTGCCAGCAGTTCCCTCGTATCCTGGCGGAACTATTACACCGGGGAGCTGTTTTTT. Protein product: CASSSLVSWRNYYTGELFF.

CDR3 DNA: TGTGCCAGCAGCTTGGCGGGGGGCCGGAGGAATGAGCAGTTCTTC. Residues: CASSLAGGRRNEQFF. This sequence joins TRBV7-9 and TRBJ2-1, with 8 bases lining up with TRBD2. The V segment lost 3 bases and the J segment 7 bases; nucleotides outside the gene matches: 8. The CDR3 has 15 amino acids. Germline assignment: CDR1 SEHNR and CDR2 FQNEAQ (reference sequence).

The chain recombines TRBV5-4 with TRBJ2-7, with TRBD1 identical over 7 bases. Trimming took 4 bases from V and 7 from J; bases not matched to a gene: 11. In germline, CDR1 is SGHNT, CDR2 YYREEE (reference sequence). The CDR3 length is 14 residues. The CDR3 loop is CASSNRDSGGEQYF. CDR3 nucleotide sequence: TGTGCCAGCAGCAACCGGGACAGTGGGGGTGAGCAGTACTTC.

The CDR3 here is CASSFQGGQGVVPTEAFF. CDR3 nucleotide sequence: TGTGCCAGCAGCTTTCAGGGCGGACAGGGTGTGGTTCCCACTGAAGCTTTCTTT. The J gene is TRBJ1-1, the V gene TRBV7-9, with 8 positions matching TRBD1. Germline loops: CDR1 SEHNR, CDR2 FQNEAQ (reference sequence). This CDR3 contains 18 residues. Germline trimming cut 3 bases from V and 4 bases from J; bases unmatched to any gene: 16. Supplemented by reference TRBV7-9 and TRBJ1-1, the full variable domain reads DTGVSQNPRHKITKRGQNVTFRCDPISEHNRLYWYRQTLGQGPEFLTYFQNEAQLEKSRLLSDRFSAERPKGSFSTLEIQRTEQGDSAMYLCASSFQGGQGVVPTEAFFGQGTRLTVV.

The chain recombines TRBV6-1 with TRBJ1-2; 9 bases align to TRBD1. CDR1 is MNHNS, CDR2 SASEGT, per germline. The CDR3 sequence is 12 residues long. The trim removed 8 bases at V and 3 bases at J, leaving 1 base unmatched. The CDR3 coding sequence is TGTGCCAGCGGGACAGGGTACTATGGCTACACCTTC. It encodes CASGTGYYGYTF.

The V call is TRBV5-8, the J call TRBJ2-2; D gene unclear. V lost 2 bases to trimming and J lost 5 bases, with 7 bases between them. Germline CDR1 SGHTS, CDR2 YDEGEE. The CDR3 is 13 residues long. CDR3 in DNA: TGTGCCAGCAGCTTAAGCGAAACCGGGGAGCTGTTTTTT. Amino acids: CASSLSETGELFF.

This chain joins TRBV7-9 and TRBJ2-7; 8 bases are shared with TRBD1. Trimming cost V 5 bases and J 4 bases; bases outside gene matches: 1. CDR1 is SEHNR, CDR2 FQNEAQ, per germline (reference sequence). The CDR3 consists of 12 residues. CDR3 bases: TGTGCCAGCAGCGGACAGGGTTACGAGCAGTACTTC. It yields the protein CASSGQGYEQYF.

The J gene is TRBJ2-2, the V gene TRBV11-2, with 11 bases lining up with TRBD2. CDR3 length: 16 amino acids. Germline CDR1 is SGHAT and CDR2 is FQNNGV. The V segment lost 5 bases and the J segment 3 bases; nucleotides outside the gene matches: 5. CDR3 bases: TGTGCCAGCAGCCCCCGGACTAGCGGGTACACCGGGGAGCTGTTTTTT. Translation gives CASSPRTSGYTGELFF.

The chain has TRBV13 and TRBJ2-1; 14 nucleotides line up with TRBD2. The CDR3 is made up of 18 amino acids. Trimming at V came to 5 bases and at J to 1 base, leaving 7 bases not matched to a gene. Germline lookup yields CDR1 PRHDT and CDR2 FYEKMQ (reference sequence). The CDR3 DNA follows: TGTGCCAGCAGCCCTCCGGGACTAGCGGGAGAGTCCTACAATGAGCAGTTCTTC. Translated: CASSPPGLAGESYNEQFF.

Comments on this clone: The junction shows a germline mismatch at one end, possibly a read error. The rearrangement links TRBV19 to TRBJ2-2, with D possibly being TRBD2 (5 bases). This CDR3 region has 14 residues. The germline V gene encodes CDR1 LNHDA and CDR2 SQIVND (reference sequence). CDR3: CASSPTANTGELVF. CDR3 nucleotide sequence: TGTGCCAGTAGCCCTACCGCGAACACCGGGGAGCTGGTTTTT.

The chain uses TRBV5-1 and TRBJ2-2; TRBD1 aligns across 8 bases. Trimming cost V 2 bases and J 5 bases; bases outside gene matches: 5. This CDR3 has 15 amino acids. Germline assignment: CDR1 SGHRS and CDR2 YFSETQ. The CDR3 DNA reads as TGCGCCAGCAGCTTCAGTACAGGGGGGACCGGGGAGCTGTTTTTT. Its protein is CASSFSTGGTGELFF.

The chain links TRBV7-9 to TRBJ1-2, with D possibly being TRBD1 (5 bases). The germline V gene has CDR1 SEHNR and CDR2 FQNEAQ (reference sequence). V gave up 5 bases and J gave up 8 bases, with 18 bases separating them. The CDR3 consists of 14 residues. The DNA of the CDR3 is TGTGCCAGCAGCGCCCAGGGCACTGCCCCAGGCTACACCTTC. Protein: CASSAQGTAPGYTF.

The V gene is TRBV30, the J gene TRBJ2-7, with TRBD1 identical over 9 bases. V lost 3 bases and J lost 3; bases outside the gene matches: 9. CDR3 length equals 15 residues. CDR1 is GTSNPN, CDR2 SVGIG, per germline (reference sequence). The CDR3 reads CAWRGSGTGNYEQYF. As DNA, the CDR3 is TGTGCCTGGAGGGGATCCGGGACAGGGAACTACGAGCAGTACTTC.

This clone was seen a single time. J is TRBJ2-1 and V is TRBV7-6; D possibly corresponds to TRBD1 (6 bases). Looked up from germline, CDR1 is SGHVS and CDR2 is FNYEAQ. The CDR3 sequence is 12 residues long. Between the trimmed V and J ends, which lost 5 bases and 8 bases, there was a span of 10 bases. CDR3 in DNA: TGTGCCAGCAGCCAAACAGGGTATGAGCAGTTCTTC. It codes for CASSQTGYEQFF.

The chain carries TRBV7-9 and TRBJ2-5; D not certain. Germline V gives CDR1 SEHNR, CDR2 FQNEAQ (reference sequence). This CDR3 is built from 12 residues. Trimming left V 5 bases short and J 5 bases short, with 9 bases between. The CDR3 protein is CASSILRETQYF. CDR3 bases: TGTGCCAGCAGCATCTTGAGGGAGACCCAGTACTTC.

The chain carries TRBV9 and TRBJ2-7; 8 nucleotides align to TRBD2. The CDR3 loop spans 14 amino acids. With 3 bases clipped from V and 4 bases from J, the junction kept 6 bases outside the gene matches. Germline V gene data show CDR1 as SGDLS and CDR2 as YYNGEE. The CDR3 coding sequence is TGTGCCAGCAGCGGCGGGACTAGGGAATACGAGCAGTACTTC. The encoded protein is CASSGGTREYEQYF.

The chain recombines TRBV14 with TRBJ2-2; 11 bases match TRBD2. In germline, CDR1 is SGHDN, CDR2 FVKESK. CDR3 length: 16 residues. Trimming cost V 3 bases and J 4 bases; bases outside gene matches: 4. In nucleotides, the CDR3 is TGTGCCAGCAGCCAGTTAGCGGGAGGGATCACCGGGGAGCTGTTTTTT. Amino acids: CASSQLAGGITGELFF.

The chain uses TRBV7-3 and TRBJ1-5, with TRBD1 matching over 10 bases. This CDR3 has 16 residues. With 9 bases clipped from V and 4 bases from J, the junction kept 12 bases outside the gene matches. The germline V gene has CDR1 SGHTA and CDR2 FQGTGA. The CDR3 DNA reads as TGTGCCAGGCTGGGGGACAGGGGAACGGGGAATCAGCCCCAGCATTTT. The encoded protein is CARLGDRGTGNQPQHF.

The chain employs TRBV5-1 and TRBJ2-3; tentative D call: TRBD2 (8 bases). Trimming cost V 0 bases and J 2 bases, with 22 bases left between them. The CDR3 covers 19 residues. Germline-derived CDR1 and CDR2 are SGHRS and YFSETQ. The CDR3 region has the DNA TGCGCCAGCAGCTTGGACACTAGCGGAGGAGGGGGCTTCACAGATACGCAGTATTTT. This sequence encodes CASSLDTSGGGGFTDTQYF.